This T cell receptor (beta chain) came from a study of T-cell reconstitution after alpha-beta-depleted transplantation in children. Unique molecular identifiers were built into the TCRbeta library. TCRdb itself ran the PCR reads through MiXCR, one entry per CDR3 protein. The sample lists about 580,000 distinct CDR3 sequences; more than 20% were seen once. Findings and limits, study-wide: Reports say that about two months after transplant, the alpha-beta T cells came out of several hundred graft clones that had expanded. Some patients showed high day-60 TCRbeta diversity, which derived from surviving recipient T cells and thymic progenitors. The authors attributed T-cell counts and diversity one year after transplant mostly to newly produced T cells.

This CDR3 spans 14 amino acids. Germline CDR1 MNHEY, CDR2 SVGEGT. V was cut by 7 bases and J by 6 bases, with 18 bases left in between. This clonotype was found a few times. No antigen is known for it. The sequenced sample was PBMCs, mostly from graft donor cells, obtained 360 days after TCRalphabeta/CD19-depleted stem cell transplant. This TCR came from a boy under three years old who had a stem cell transplant for acute myeloid leukemia, so the T cells may come from the graft donor. The V and J genes are TRBV6-2 or TRBV6-3 and TRBJ1-2, with a tentative D call TRBD1 (6 bases). DNA for the CDR3: TGTGCCAGCACCAGAATGAACAGGGAACATGGCTACACCTTC. Its translation: CASTRMNREHGYTF.